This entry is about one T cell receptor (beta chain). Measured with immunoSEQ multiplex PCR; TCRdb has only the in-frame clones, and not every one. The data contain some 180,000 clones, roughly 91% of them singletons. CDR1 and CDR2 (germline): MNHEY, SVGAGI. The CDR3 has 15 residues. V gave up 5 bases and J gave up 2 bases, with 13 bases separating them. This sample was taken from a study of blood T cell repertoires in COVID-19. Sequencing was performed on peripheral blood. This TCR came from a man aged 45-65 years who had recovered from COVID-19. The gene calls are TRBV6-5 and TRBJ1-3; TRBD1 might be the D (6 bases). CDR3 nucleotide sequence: TGTGCCAGCAGTCCCAAAACAGGGACTGGAAACACCATATATTTT. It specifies CASSPKTGTGNTIYF.